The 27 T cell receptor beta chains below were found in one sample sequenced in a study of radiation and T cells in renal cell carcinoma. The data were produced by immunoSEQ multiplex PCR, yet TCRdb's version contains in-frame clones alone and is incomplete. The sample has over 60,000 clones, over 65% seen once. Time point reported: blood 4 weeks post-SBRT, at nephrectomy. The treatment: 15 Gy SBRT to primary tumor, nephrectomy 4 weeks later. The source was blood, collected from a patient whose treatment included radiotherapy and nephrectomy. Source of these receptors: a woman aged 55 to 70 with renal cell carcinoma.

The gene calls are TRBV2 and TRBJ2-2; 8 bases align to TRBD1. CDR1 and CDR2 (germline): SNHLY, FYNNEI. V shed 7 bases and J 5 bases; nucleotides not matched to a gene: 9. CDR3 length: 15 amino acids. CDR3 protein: CASKIQGAGTGELFF. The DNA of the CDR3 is TGTGCCAGCAAAATCCAGGGGGCAGGGACCGGGGAGCTGTTTTTT.

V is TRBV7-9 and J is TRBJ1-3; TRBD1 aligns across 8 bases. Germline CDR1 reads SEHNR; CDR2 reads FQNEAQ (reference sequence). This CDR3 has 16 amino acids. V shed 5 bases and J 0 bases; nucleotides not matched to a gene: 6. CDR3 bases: TGTGCCAGCAGCAAAGGGACAGGCCTCTCTGGAAACACCATATATTTT. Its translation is CASSKGTGLSGNTIYF.

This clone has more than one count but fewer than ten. The CDR3 DNA sequence: TGTGCCTGGAGTCCGGGGGCATCGGAGCCCCAGCATTTT. Encoded protein: CAWSPGASEPQHF. The V and J genes are TRBV30 and TRBJ1-5; a weak D match, TRBD1 (6 bases). Trimming pared 2 bases from V and 8 bases from J, leaving 13 bases between. The CDR3 sequence is 13 residues long. Germline V gene sequence: CDR1 GTSNPN, CDR2 SVGIG (reference sequence). The variable domain in full, completed from reference TRBV30 and TRBJ1-5, reads SQTIHQWPATLVQPVGSPLSLECTVEGTSNPNLYWYRQAAGRGLQLLFYSVGIGQISSEVPQNLSASRPQDRQFILSSKKLLLSDSGFYLCAWSPGASEPQHFGDGTRLSIL.

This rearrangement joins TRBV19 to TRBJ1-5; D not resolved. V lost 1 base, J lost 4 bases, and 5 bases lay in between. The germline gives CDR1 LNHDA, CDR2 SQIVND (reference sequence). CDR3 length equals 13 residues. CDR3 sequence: CASSIGINQPQHF. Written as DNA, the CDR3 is TGTGCCAGTAGTATAGGCATTAATCAGCCCCAGCATTTT.

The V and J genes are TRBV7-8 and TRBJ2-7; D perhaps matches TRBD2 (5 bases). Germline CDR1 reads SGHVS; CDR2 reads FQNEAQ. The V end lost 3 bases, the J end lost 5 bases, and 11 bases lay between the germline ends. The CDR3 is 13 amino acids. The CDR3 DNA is TGTGCCAGCAGCTTCTTACTAGAGGACGAGCAGTACTTC. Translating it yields CASSFLLEDEQYF. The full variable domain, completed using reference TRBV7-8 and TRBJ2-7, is GAGVSQSPRYKVAKRGQDVALRCDPISGHVSLFWYQQALGQGPEFLTYFQNEAQLDKSGLPSDRFFAERPEGSVSTLKIQRTQQEDSAVYLCASSFLLEDEQYFGPGTRLTVT.

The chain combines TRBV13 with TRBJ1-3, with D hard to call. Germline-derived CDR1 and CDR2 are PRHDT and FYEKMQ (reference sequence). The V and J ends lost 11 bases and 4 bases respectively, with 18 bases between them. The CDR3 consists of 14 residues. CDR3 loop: CACVVGIPGNTIYF. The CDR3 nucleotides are TGTGCCTGCGTGGTCGGGATCCCCGGAAACACCATATATTTT.

The CDR3 reads CASSPGDREKDEQYF. In DNA, the CDR3 is TGTGCCAGCAGCCCCGGGGACAGGGAAAAGGACGAGCAGTACTTC. The chain has TRBV4-2 and TRBJ2-7; 9 positions agree with TRBD1. With 4 bases clipped from V and 5 bases from J, the junction kept 9 bases outside the gene matches. Germline loops: CDR1 LGHNA, CDR2 YNFKEQ. This CDR3 is built from 15 residues.

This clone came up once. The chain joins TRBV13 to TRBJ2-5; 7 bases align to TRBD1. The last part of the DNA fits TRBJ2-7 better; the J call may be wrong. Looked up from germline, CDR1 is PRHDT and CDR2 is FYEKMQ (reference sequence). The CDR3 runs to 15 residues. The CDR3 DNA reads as TGTGCCAGCAGCGACCGGGACAGAGTTACCTACGAGCAGTACTTC. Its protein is CASSDRDRVTYEQYF.

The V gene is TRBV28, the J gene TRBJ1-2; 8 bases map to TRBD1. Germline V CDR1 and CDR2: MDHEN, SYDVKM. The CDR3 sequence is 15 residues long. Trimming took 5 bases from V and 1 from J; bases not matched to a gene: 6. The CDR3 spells CASSLRQGNNYGYTF. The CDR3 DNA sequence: TGTGCCAGCAGTCTCCGACAGGGGAATAACTATGGCTACACCTTC.

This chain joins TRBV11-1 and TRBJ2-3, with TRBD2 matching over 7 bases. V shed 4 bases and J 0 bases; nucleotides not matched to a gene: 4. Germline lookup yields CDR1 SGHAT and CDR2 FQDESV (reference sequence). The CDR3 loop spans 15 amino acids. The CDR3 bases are TGTGCCAGCAGCTGGCCGGGGGGAAGCACAGATACGCAGTATTTT. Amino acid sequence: CASSWPGGSTDTQYF.

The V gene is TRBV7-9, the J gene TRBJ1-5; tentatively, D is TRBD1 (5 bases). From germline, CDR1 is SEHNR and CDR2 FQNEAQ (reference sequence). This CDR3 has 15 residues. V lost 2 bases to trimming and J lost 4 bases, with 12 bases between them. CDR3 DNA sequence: TGTGCCAGCAGCTTAACAGGAACCCATAATCAGCCCCAGCATTTT. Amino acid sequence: CASSLTGTHNQPQHF.

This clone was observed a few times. Here the CDR3 DNA reads TGTGCCAGCAGCCCATGGACAGGGGGTAATGAAAAACTGTTTTTT. This encodes CASSPWTGGNEKLFF. The rearrangement uses TRBV9 and TRBJ1-4; 10 nucleotides agree with TRBD1. Unmatched junction bases numbered 4, after V lost 4 bases and J lost 4 bases. The germline V gene has CDR1 SGDLS and CDR2 YYNGEE. This CDR3 has 15 residues.

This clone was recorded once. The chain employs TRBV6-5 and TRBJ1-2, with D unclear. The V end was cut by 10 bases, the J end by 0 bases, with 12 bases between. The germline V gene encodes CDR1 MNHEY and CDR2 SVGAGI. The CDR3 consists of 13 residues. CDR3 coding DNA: TGTGCCATTACGCGCGGTACTAACTATGGCTACACCTTC. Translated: CAITRGTNYGYTF.

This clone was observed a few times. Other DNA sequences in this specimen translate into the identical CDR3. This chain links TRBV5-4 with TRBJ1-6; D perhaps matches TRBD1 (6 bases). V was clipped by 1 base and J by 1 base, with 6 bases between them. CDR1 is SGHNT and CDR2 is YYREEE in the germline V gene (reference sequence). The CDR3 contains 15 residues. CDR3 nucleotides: TGTGCCAGCAGCTTGAGGGGGTCCTATAATTCACCCCTCCACTTT. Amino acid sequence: CASSLRGSYNSPLHF.

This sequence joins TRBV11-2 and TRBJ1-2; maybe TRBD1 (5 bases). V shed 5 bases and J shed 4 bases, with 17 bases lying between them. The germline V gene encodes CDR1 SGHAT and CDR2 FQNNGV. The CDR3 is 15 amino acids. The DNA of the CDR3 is TGTGCCAGCAGCCACCGGGACCTGGCTAGCTATGGCTACACCTTC. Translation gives CASSHRDLASYGYTF.

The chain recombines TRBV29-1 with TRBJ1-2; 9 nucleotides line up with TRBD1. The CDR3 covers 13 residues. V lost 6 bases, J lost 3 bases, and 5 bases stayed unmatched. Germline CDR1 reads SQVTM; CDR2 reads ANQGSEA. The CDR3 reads CSVLGQGYYGYTF. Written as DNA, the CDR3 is TGCAGCGTCCTGGGACAGGGATACTATGGCTACACCTTC.

Here the CDR3 reads CASSPEQGSIYGYTF. In DNA form, the CDR3 reads TGTGCCAGCAGCCCCGAACAGGGGTCGATCTATGGCTACACCTTC. The chain uses TRBV6-6 and TRBJ1-2, with 7 bases identical to TRBD1. This CDR3 contains 15 residues. CDR1 is MNHNY and CDR2 is SVGAGI in the germline V gene (reference sequence). V was clipped by 6 bases and J by 4 bases; unmatched bases: 11.

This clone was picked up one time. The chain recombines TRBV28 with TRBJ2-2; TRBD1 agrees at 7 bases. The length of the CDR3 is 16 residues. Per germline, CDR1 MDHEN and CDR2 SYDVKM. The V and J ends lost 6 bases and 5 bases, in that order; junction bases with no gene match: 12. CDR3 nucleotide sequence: TGTGCCAGCAGCAGACAGGGTGCCCTCCCGACCGGGGAGCTGTTTTTT. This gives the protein CASSRQGALPTGELFF.

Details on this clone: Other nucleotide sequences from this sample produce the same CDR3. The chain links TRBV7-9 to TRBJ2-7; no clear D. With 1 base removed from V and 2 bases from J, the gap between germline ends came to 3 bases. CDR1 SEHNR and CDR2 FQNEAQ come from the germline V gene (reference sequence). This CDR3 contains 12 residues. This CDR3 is CASSLVTYEQYF. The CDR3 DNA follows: TGTGCCAGCAGCTTAGTTACCTACGAGCAGTACTTC.

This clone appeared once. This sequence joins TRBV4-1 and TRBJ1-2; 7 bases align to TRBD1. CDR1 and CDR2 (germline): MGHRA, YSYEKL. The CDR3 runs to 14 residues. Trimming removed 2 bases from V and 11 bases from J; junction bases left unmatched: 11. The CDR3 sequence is CASSQTDRWVEYTF. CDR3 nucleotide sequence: TGCGCCAGCAGCCAAACGGACAGGTGGGTCGAATACACCTTC.

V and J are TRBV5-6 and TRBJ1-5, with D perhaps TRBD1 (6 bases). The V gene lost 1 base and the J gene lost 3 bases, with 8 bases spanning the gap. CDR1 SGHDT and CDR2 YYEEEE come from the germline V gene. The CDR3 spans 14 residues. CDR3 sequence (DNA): TGTGCCAGCAGCTTGAGGGGGAACAATCAGCCCCAGCATTTT. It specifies CASSLRGNNQPQHF.

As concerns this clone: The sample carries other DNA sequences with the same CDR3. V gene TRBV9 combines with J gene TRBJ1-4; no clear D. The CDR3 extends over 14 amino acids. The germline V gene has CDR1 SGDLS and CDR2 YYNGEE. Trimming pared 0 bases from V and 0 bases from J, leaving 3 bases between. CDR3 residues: CASSVGPTNEKLFF. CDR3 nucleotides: TGTGCCAGCAGCGTAGGACCAACTAATGAAAAACTGTTTTTT.

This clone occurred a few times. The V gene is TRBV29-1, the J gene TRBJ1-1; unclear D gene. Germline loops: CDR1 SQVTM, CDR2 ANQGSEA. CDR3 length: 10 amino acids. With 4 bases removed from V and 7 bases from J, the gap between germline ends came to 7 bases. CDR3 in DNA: TGCAGCGTTGTTCCCCGTGAAGCTTTCTTT. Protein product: CSVVPREAFF.

CDR3: CASSGTLGQSTDTQYF. Written as DNA, the CDR3 is TGTGCCAGCAGCGGCACCCTCGGACAGAGCACAGATACGCAGTATTTT. This sequence joins TRBV9 and TRBJ2-3; a possible D gene is TRBD1 (6 bases). Trimming shortened V by 3 bases and J by 0 bases, and 14 bases separated the two germline ends. The CDR3 extends over 16 amino acids. Germline V gene data show CDR1 as SGDLS and CDR2 as YYNGEE.

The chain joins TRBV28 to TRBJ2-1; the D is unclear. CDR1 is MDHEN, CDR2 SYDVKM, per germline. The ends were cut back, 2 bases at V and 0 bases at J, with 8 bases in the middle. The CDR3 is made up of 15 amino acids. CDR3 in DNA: TGTGCCAGCAGTTTACAGCCTCCCTCCTACAATGAGCAGTTCTTC. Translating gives CASSLQPPSYNEQFF.

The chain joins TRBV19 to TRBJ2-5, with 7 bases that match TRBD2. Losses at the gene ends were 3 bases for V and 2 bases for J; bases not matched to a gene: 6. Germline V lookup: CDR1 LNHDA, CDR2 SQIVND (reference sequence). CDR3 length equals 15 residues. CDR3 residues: CASSITGGNQETQYF. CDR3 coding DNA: TGTGCCAGTAGTATTACGGGGGGAAATCAAGAGACCCAGTACTTC.

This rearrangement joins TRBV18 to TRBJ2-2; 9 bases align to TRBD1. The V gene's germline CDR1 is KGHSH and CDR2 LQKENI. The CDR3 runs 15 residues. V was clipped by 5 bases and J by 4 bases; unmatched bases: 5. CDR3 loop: CASSYDRGTTGELFF. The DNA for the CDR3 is TGTGCCAGCTCATATGACAGGGGGACCACCGGGGAGCTGTTTTTT.